This is a list of T cell receptor beta chains from one sample in a study of T cell repertoires in cytomegalovirus infection. TCRdb re-derived calls from the reads in MiXCR, one entry per CDR3 protein. Of around 740,000 distinct CDR3 sequences in the sample, 35% to 45% were seen once. Source material: PBMCs. The receptors were sampled from a human donor in good health (CMV status not recorded). Some clones in this sample may be carry-over from other donors' samples. CDR3s include the opening cysteine and the closing phenylalanine or tryptophan. The D gene is left open where the match is weak. Part of the rows lack a size; the others show once, few, many or a class for expanded clones.

>TRBV28|TRBJ2-3|few|NA
CASSNRAGQGTSGSTDTQYF
TGTGCCAGCAGTAACCGAGCAGGACAGGGCACTAGCGGGAGCACAGATACGCAGTATTTT
>TRBV7-9|TRBJ2-7|many|NA
CASSSSASVYEQYF
TGTGCCAGCAGCTCTAGCGCTAGCGTTTACGAGCAGTACTTC
>TRBV11-3|TRBJ2-1|NA|TRBD1
CASSHGQGAFGPYNEQFF
TGTGCCAGCAGCCACGGACAGGGGGCATTCGGCCCCTACAATGAGCAGTTCTTC
>TRBV24-1|TRBJ2-6|NA|NA
CATRDKVGVLTF
TGTGCCACCAGGGACAAAGTCGGAGTCCTGACTTTC
>TRBV6-2/TRBV6-3|TRBJ2-2|NA|TRBD1
CASSSRDRGKRELFF
TGTGCCAGCAGTTCCCGGGACAGGGGAAAGAGGGAGCTGTTTTTT
>TRBV7-2|TRBJ1-3|many|TRBD1
CASSAYRGRGNTIYF
TGTGCCAGCAGCGCGTACAGGGGGCGGGGAAACACCATATATTTT
>TRBV12-3/TRBV12-4|TRBJ2-7|few|TRBD1
CASSLSGTGRGYEQYF
TGTGCCAGCAGTTTATCCGGGACAGGGCGGGGGTATGAGCAGTACTTC
>TRBV7-8|TRBJ2-2|many|NA
CASSFAGPRDTGELFF
TGTGCCAGCAGCTTTGCCGGGCCCAGGGACACCGGGGAGCTGTTTTTT
>TRBV28|TRBJ2-2|NA|NA
CASTTFLRGGELFF
TGTGCCAGCACTACTTTTTTACGGGGGGGGGAGCTGTTTTTT
>TRBV19|TRBJ2-1|NA|NA
CASSRGSLGGRNEQFF
TGTGCCAGTAGTCGTGGGTCGCTGGGGGGCCGGAATGAGCAGTTCTTC
>TRBV28|TRBJ1-2|NA|NA
CASRPLGVTDYGYTF
TGTGCCAGCAGGCCTCTGGGGGTGACGGACTATGGCTACACCTTC
>TRBV3-1|TRBJ2-2|once|TRBD2
CASSPTGGLAGFSNTGELFF
TGTGCCAGCAGCCCAACCGGGGGTCTAGCGGGATTTTCAAACACCGGGGAGCTGTTTTTT
>TRBV7-3|TRBJ1-1|NA|NA
CASSPMEGTEAFF
TGTGCCAGCAGCCCTATGGAGGGCACTGAAGCTTTCTTT
>TRBV5-6|TRBJ1-4|NA|TRBD1
CASSLTGTGARTTNEKLFF
TGTGCCAGCAGTTTGACCGGGACAGGGGCAAGAACAACTAATGAAAAACTGTTTTTT
>TRBV7-6|TRBJ1-1|NA|NA
CASSSRGSNTEAFF
TGTGCCAGCAGCTCACGTGGCAGCAACACTGAAGCTTTCTTT
>TRBV7-9|TRBJ1-1|NA|NA
CASSPTRGEDTEAFF
TGTGCCAGCAGCCCAACCCGAGGGGAGGACACTGAAGCTTTCTTT
>TRBV7-2|TRBJ2-5|many|TRBD2
CASSLVAGGPQETQYF
TGTGCCAGCAGCTTAGTGGCGGGAGGGCCTCAAGAGACCCAGTACTTC
>TRBV5-6|TRBJ2-7|NA|NA
CASSLGHFYEQYF
TGTGCCAGCAGCCTTGGACATTTTTACGAGCAGTACTTC
>TRBV19|TRBJ2-5|few|NA
CASSTSVGRPGETQYF
NA
>TRBV20-1|TRBJ1-5|once|NA
CSALKFSNQPQHF
TGCAGTGCTCTTAAGTTTAGCAATCAGCCCCAGCATTTT
>TRBV4-1|TRBJ2-5|many|NA
CASSPQRGTFEETQYF
TGCGCCAGCAGCCCACAAAGAGGGACTTTCGAAGAGACCCAGTACTTC
>TRBV20-1|TRBJ1-2|NA|TRBD1
CSASFAGQAYGYTF
TGCAGTGCTAGCTTTGCCGGACAGGCCTATGGCTACACCTTC
>TRBV12-3/TRBV12-4|TRBJ1-4|NA|NA
CASSLPHGHVMATNEKLFF
TGTGCCAGCAGTCTCCCCCATGGACACGTTATGGCAACTAATGAAAAACTGTTTTTT
>TRBV6-1|TRBJ1-1|NA|NA
CASSEALAQPEAYF
TGTGCCAGCAGTGAAGCGCTTGCACAGCCCGAAGCTTACTTT
>TRBV24-1|TRBJ2-2|few|TRBD2
CATSHPLAGGPSGELFF
TGTGCCACCAGCCATCCCCTAGCGGGAGGGCCCTCCGGGGAGCTGTTTTTT
>TRBV10-1|TRBJ1-5|NA|NA
CASSRDKSQPQHF
TGCGCCAGCAGTAGGGACAAGAGTCAGCCCCAGCATTTT
>TRBV27|TRBJ2-5|NA|TRBD2
CASSLIASGGAGVQTQYF
TGTGCCAGCAGTTTAATCGCTAGCGGGGGGGCCGGGGTCCAGACCCAGTACTTC
>TRBV7-6|TRBJ2-1|NA|NA
CASSLWRNYNEQFF
TGTGCCAGCAGCTTATGGCGAAACTACAATGAGCAGTTCTTC
>TRBV6-8|TRBJ1-1|NA|NA
CATKGVEGGEAFF
TGTGCCACAAAGGGGGTCGAGGGGGGGGAAGCTTTCTTT
>TRBV5-5|TRBJ2-3|NA|TRBD2
CASDGGRFTDTQYF
TGTGCCAGCGATGGCGGGAGGTTCACAGATACGCAGTATTTT
>TRBV28|TRBJ2-3|few|TRBD2
CASSRPGTSFADTQYF
TGTGCCAGCAGCCGACCCGGGACTAGTTTTGCAGATACGCAGTATTTT
>TRBV28|TRBJ2-5|NA|TRBD1
CASSLPLTGGAETQYF
TGTGCCAGCAGTTTACCATTGACAGGGGGCGCGGAGACCCAGTACTTC
>TRBV6-5|TRBJ2-7|NA|NA
CASSPDSTPYEQYF
TGTGCCAGCAGTCCCGACAGCACCCCCTACGAGCAGTACTTC
>TRBV27|TRBJ1-4|once|NA
CASRWLGPGEKLFF
TGTGCCAGCAGGTGGTTGGGTCCTGGTGAAAAACTGTTTTTT
>TRBV5-1|TRBJ2-1|NA|NA
CASSFPSNEQFF
TGCGCCAGCAGCTTTCCCAGCAATGAGCAGTTCTTC
>TRBV6-8|TRBJ2-2|few|NA
CASSYLGRTGELFF
TGTGCCAGCAGTTACCTGGGACGTACCGGGGAGCTGTTTTTT
>TRBV28|TRBJ2-3|many|NA
CASSLSRDTDTQYF
TGTGCCAGCAGTTTGAGTAGGGACACAGATACGCAGTATTTT
>TRBV7-2|TRBJ2-3|few|NA
CASSAGAGTSTDTQYF
TGTGCCAGCAGTGCAGGGGCAGGAACTAGCACAGATACGCAGTATTTT
>TRBV28|TRBJ2-2|many|TRBD2
CASSLTSTNTGELFF
TGTGCCAGCAGCCTGACTAGCACGAACACCGGGGAGCTGTTTTTT
>TRBV7-2|TRBJ2-1|many|TRBD2
CASSSLGGGKIRPNEQFF
TGTGCCAGCAGCTCCCTGGGGGGAGGGAAAATCCGCCCCAATGAGCAGTTCTTC
>TRBV5-6|TRBJ2-5|once|TRBD2
CASRPIPGLVWETQYF
TGTGCCAGCCGCCCTATTCCGGGACTAGTCTGGGAGACCCAGTACTTC
>TRBV6-1|TRBJ2-7|once|NA
CASSYIGGEPYF
TGTGCCAGCAGTTATATTGGGGGCGAGCCGTACTTC
>TRBV19|TRBJ2-1|NA|TRBD2
CASRAGANEQFF
TGTGCCAGTCGGGCGGGAGCCAATGAGCAGTTCTTC
>TRBV7-8|TRBJ2-3|NA|NA
CASSLYGQGPDTQYF
TGTGCCAGCAGCTTATACGGCCAGGGGCCAGATACGCAGTATTTT
>TRBV2|TRBJ2-5|NA|NA
CASRGGWETQYF
TGTGCCAGCAGGGGTGGCTGGGAGACCCAGTACTTC
>TRBV19|TRBJ1-2|many|NA
CASSATRMDGYTF
TGTGCCAGTAGTGCGACACGCATGGATGGCTACACCTTC
>TRBV29-1|TRBJ1-1|few|NA
CSVGRGTEAFF
TGCAGCGTTGGTAGGGGCACTGAAGCTTTCTTT
>TRBV20-1|TRBJ1-4|few|NA
CSARRGDVDEKLFF
TGCAGTGCTAGGAGGGGTGACGTGGATGAAAAACTGTTTTTT
>TRBV9|TRBJ2-1|NA|TRBD1
CASSVGQGSNEQFF
TGTGCCAGCAGCGTCGGACAGGGAAGTAATGAGCAGTTCTTC
>TRBV5-1|TRBJ2-3|NA|TRBD1
CASSIRDRIDSTDTQYF
TGCGCCAGCAGCATACGGGACAGGATAGATAGCACAGATACGCAGTATTTT
>TRBV6-5|TRBJ2-7|few|TRBD2
CASSYRPGLAGGWNYEQYF
TGTGCCAGCAGTTACCGACCGGGACTAGCGGGAGGATGGAACTACGAGCAGTACTTC
>TRBV20-1|TRBJ1-5|few|NA
CSTRTASNQPQHF
TGCAGTACTAGGACAGCCTCGAATCAGCCCCAGCATTTT
>TRBV24-1|TRBJ2-1|NA|NA
CATSENPGTRAYNEQFF
TGTGCCACCAGTGAGAATCCAGGGACACGGGCCTACAATGAGCAGTTCTTC
>TRBV10-2|TRBJ2-7|NA|NA
CASSENRAYEQYF
TGCGCCAGCAGTGAGAACAGGGCCTACGAGCAGTACTTC
>TRBV7-2|TRBJ1-1|many|NA
CASSSYAGPGLGTEAFF
TGTGCCAGCAGCTCTTATGCAGGACCAGGACTGGGCACTGAAGCTTTCTTT
>TRBV20-1|TRBJ2-4|NA|NA
CSAQSTVLAKNIQYF
TGCAGTGCGCAAAGTACAGTGCTAGCCAAAAACATTCAGTACTTC
>TRBV7-9|TRBJ1-1|NA|NA
CASSSPIGRLNTEAFF
TGTGCCAGCTCGTCCCCGATCGGGAGGTTGAACACTGAAGCTTTCTTT
>TRBV12-3/TRBV12-4|TRBJ1-2|few|NA
CASSHHGGNGYTF
TGTGCCAGCAGTCACCACGGGGGTAATGGCTACACCTTC
>TRBV12-3/TRBV12-4|TRBJ1-5|few|TRBD1
CASSRQGASQHF
TGTGCCAGCAGTCGACAGGGGGCATCCCAGCATTTT